These 22 T cell receptor beta chains were sequenced from one sample in a study of blood T cell repertoires in COVID-19. The method was immunoSEQ multiplex PCR; TCRdb's version includes in-frame clones alone and lacks a portion of them. The table shows around 220,000 clones, with roughly nine tenths occurring only once. Sequenced material: peripheral blood. The origin of the receptors is a man aged 40-55 years with active or convalescent COVID-19.

This chain connects TRBV29-1 to TRBJ2-7; 11 nucleotides align to TRBD1. After removal of 6 bases from V and 3 bases from J, the junction contained 7 bases not matched to a gene. From germline, CDR1 is SQVTM and CDR2 ANQGSEA. CDR3 length equals 14 residues. Here the CDR3 reads CSVRGTGGGYEQYF. Here the CDR3 DNA reads TGCAGCGTGCGCGGGACAGGGGGGGGCTACGAGCAGTACTTC.

The chain carries TRBV2 and TRBJ1-5, with 10 bases lining up with TRBD1. Trimming removed 5 bases from V and 2 bases from J; junction bases left unmatched: 21. CDR1 and CDR2 from the germline V gene are SNHLY and FYNNEI. The CDR3 runs to 21 residues. Written as DNA, the CDR3 is TGTGCCAGCAGTTCCCCGACCGGGACAGGGGAGGCGAGCAGCGGCAATCAGCCCCAGCATTTT. It specifies CASSSPTGTGEASSGNQPQHF.

This sequence joins TRBV7-9 and TRBJ1-2; 7 nucleotides align to TRBD1. Germline CDR1 and CDR2: SEHNR and FQNEAQ (reference sequence). J was trimmed by 8 bases and V by 10 bases; bases with no gene match: 10. This CDR3 has 12 residues. CDR3 nucleotides: TGTGCCATGACGGCAGGGGGGCACGGCTACACCTTC. Amino acids: CAMTAGGHGYTF.

This chain connects TRBV23-1 to TRBJ2-7, with D possibly matching TRBD1 (5 bases). TRBV23-1 is reported as an ORF; its role is uncertain. V lost 0 bases, J lost 3 bases, and 15 bases lay in between. The CDR3 is made up of 16 amino acids. CDR3 nucleotides: TGCGCCAGCAGTCAATCGTGGGCAGGGCGACGCTACGAGCAGTACTTC. Its translation is CASSQSWAGRRYEQYF.

V is TRBV19 and J is TRBJ1-1; D call uncertain. The V and J ends lost 3 bases and 0 bases respectively, with 11 bases between them. The CDR3 loop spans 15 amino acids. Germline CDR1 is LNHDA and CDR2 is SQIVND (reference sequence). The CDR3 loop reads CASSMRQVMNTEAFF. The DNA of the CDR3 is TGTGCCAGTAGTATGCGTCAGGTCATGAACACTGAAGCTTTCTTT.

The chain combines TRBV28 with TRBJ1-2; D gene unclear. The V end lost 1 base, the J end lost 3 bases, and 6 bases lay between the germline ends. The CDR3 spans 13 residues. Germline V gene lookup returns CDR1 MDHEN and CDR2 SYDVKM. Here the CDR3 DNA reads TGTGCCAGCAGTTTATACACAGACTATGGCTACACCTTC. Protein sequence: CASSLYTDYGYTF.

V is TRBV30 and J is TRBJ1-6; D ambiguous. This CDR3 has 15 amino acids. The V end was cut by 5 bases, the J end by 4 bases, with 15 bases between. Germline V lookup: CDR1 GTSNPN, CDR2 SVGIG (reference sequence). CDR3 in DNA: TGTGCCTGGTCCCATTATGGGCTTTATAATTCACCCCTCCACTTT. It is translated as CAWSHYGLYNSPLHF.

The chain uses TRBV6-6 and TRBJ2-7; 7 bases match TRBD1. The CDR3 runs 15 residues. CDR1 and CDR2 from the germline V gene are MNHNY and SVGAGI (reference sequence). V lost 6 bases, J lost 7 bases, and 15 bases stayed unmatched. The CDR3 protein is CASRAADRAQGEQYF. In DNA form, the CDR3 reads TGTGCCAGCAGGGCCGCCGACAGGGCCCAGGGGGAGCAGTACTTC.

This clone appeared once. The chain combines TRBV7-3 with TRBJ1-6; D remains ambiguous. The germline V gene encodes CDR1 SGHTA and CDR2 FQGTGA. The CDR3 spans 14 residues. The V end was cut by 0 bases, the J end by 7 bases, with 7 bases between. In nucleotides, the CDR3 is TGTGCCAGCAGCTTAACATCGGGGAATTCACCCCTCCACTTT. Protein: CASSLTSGNSPLHF. Using reference TRBV7-3 and TRBJ1-6 for the parts outside the CDR3, the full variable domain is GAGVSQTPSNKVTEKGKYVELRCDPISGHTALYWYRQSLGQGPEFLIYFQGTGAADDSGLPNDRFFAVRPEGSVSTLKIQRTERGDSAVYLCASSLTSGNSPLHFGNGTRLTVT.

This clone was counted once. The chain uses TRBV27 and TRBJ1-1; the match to TRBD1 covers 10 bases. Per germline, CDR1 MNHEY and CDR2 SMNVEV (reference sequence). The junction had 6 bases not matched to a gene; V was cut back by 5 bases and J by 3 bases. CDR3 length: 15 amino acids. The CDR3 protein is CASSRSGTGDTEAFF. The CDR3 coding sequence is TGTGCCAGCAGTCGATCCGGGACAGGGGACACTGAAGCTTTCTTT.

This rearrangement joins TRBV14 to TRBJ1-2; 7 positions match TRBD1. This CDR3 has 14 amino acids. The junction had 7 bases not matched to a gene; V was cut back by 4 bases and J by 5 bases. Germline assignment: CDR1 SGHDN and CDR2 FVKESK. For the CDR3, the DNA is TGTGCCAGCAGCCGTGACAGGGTTGTATATGGCTACACCTTC. It codes for CASSRDRVVYGYTF. Looking up the rest from reference TRBV14 and TRBJ1-2 gives the full variable domain: EAGVTQFPSHSVIEKGQTVTLRCDPISGHDNLYWYRRVMGKEIKFLLHFVKESKQDESGMPNNRFLAERTGGTYSTLKVQPAELEDSGVYFCASSRDRVVYGYTFGSGTRLTVV.

The CDR3 region is CASSIYRAQETQYF. The DNA for the CDR3 is TGTGCCAGCAGCATCTACAGGGCTCAAGAGACCCAGTACTTC. This chain uses TRBV2 with TRBJ2-5; possibly TRBD1 for D (6 bases). This CDR3 contains 14 residues. V lost 6 bases, J lost 2 bases, and 13 bases lay in between. From germline, CDR1 is SNHLY and CDR2 FYNNEI.

The V and J genes are TRBV9 and TRBJ1-3; tentative D call: TRBD1 (6 bases). The V gene's germline CDR1 is SGDLS and CDR2 YYNGEE. The CDR3 loop spans 16 amino acids. Trimming took off 4 bases at V and 0 bases at J, with 14 bases between the two ends. The CDR3 DNA reads TGTGCCAGCAGCCCAGGGGAAGGTTACTCTGGAAACACCATATATTTT. It is translated as CASSPGEGYSGNTIYF.

The chain recombines TRBV5-1 with TRBJ2-3; perhaps TRBD1 as D (6 bases). The CDR3 is made up of 15 amino acids. CDR1 and CDR2 from the germline V gene are SGHRS and YFSETQ. Trimming removed 1 base at V and 4 bases at J, with 13 bases between. The CDR3 spells CASSLRVRGSDTQYF. The CDR3, as DNA: TGCGCCAGCAGCTTGAGGGTCAGGGGCTCAGATACGCAGTATTTT. The full variable domain, with the rest looked up from reference TRBV5-1 and TRBJ2-3, is KAGVTQTPRYLIKTRGQQVTLSCSPISGHRSVSWYQQTPGQGLQFLFEYFSETQRNKGNFPGRFSGRQFSNSRSEMNVSTLELGDSALYLCASSLRVRGSDTQYFGPGTRLTVL.

The chain recombines TRBV19 with TRBJ1-6; no clear D. Germline loops: CDR1 LNHDA, CDR2 SQIVND (reference sequence). The CDR3 loop spans 11 amino acids. Trimming left V 7 bases short and J 15 bases short, with 13 bases between. This chain's CDR3 is CASKGGPSLHF. The CDR3 DNA is TGTGCCAGTAAAGGAGGGCCCAGCCTCCACTTT. Variable domain in full (rest from reference TRBV19 and TRBJ1-6): DGGITQSPKYLFRKEGQNVTLSCEQNLNHDAMYWYRQDPGQGLRLIYYSQIVNDFQKGDIAEGYSVSREKKESFPLTVTSAQKNPTAFYLCASKGGPSLHFGNGTRLTVT.

V usage is TRBV27 and J usage is TRBJ1-2, with 8 positions matching TRBD1. J was trimmed by 8 bases and V by 4 bases; bases with no gene match: 18. CDR1 is MNHEY, CDR2 SMNVEV, per germline (reference sequence). The CDR3 length is 17 residues. DNA for the CDR3: TGTGCCAGCAGTTCCTCACCTATACTACAGGGGGTGGAGGGCTACACCTTC. This translates into CASSSSPILQGVEGYTF.

This clone was counted a single time. The rearrangement joins TRBV7-3 to TRBJ2-1; TRBD2 might be the D (5 bases). The germline CDR1 and CDR2 sequences are SGHTA and FQGTGA. The CDR3 sequence is 14 residues long. Trimming pared 5 bases from V and 5 bases from J, leaving 13 bases between. CDR3 DNA: TGTGCCAGCAGCCTCATCGGGCGGGACAATGAGCAGTTCTTC. It specifies CASSLIGRDNEQFF. The complete variable domain, with remaining parts taken from reference TRBV7-3 and TRBJ2-1, reads GAGVSQTPSNKVTEKGKYVELRCDPISGHTALYWYRQSLGQGPEFLIYFQGTGAADDSGLPNDRFFAVRPEGSVSTLKIQRTERGDSAVYLCASSLIGRDNEQFFGPGTRLTVL.

V and J are TRBV7-9 and TRBJ2-3; tentatively, D is TRBD1 (6 bases). This CDR3 has 16 amino acids. The germline V gene has CDR1 SEHNR and CDR2 FQNEAQ (reference sequence). Trimming removed 6 bases from V and 4 bases from J, with 20 bases in between. As DNA, the CDR3 is TGTGCCAGCAGTTTGAGAACAGGGCGGTTGGCAGATACGCAGTATTTT. Protein: CASSLRTGRLADTQYF.

The chain has TRBV9 and TRBJ2-1; 14 positions agree with TRBD2. Germline loops: CDR1 SGDLS, CDR2 YYNGEE. V lost 0 bases and J lost 5; bases outside the gene matches: 7. This CDR3 region has 18 residues. CDR3 sequence reads: CASSVGPGTSGRDNEQFF. CDR3 coding DNA: TGTGCCAGCAGCGTAGGCCCCGGGACTAGCGGGAGAGACAATGAGCAGTTCTTC.

V and J are TRBV28 and TRBJ2-7; TRBD1 aligns across 9 bases. Looked up from germline, CDR1 is MDHEN and CDR2 is SYDVKM. The CDR3 sequence is 14 residues long. Trimming removed 7 bases from V and 6 bases from J; junction bases left unmatched: 10. The CDR3 here is CASKFGTGPTEQYF. CDR3 nucleotides: TGTGCCAGCAAGTTTGGGACAGGGCCCACCGAGCAGTACTTC.

This rearrangement joins TRBV28 to TRBJ1-5; 10 positions match TRBD1. The germline V gene encodes CDR1 MDHEN and CDR2 SYDVKM. Trimming took 2 bases from V and 7 from J; bases not matched to a gene: 20. The CDR3 consists of 20 residues. CDR3 sequence reads: CASSLIPARDRGWSGQPQHF. As DNA, the CDR3 is TGTGCCAGCAGTTTAATACCCGCCCGGGACAGGGGATGGAGTGGACAGCCCCAGCATTTT. The variable domain in full, with the rest retrieved from reference TRBV28 and TRBJ1-5, is DVKVTQSSRYLVKRTGEKVFLECVQDMDHENMFWYRQDPGLGLRLIYFSYDVKMKEKGDIPEGYSVSREKKERFSLILESASTNQTSMYLCASSLIPARDRGWSGQPQHFGDGTRLSIL.

This clone has more than one count but fewer than ten. The chain couples TRBV27 to TRBJ1-5; no firm D call. This CDR3 has 12 residues. The V gene lost 4 bases and the J gene lost 7 bases, with 8 bases spanning the gap. The germline V gene has CDR1 MNHEY and CDR2 SMNVEV (reference sequence). CDR3 bases: TGTGCCAGCAGTTCTTATATGCAGCCCCAGCATTTT. Its translation: CASSSYMQPQHF.